Listed below are T cell receptor beta chains from one sample, sequenced in a study of vaccination effects on CD4 cells after COVID-19. These TCRs are of unknown antigen specificity. Sequencing used immunoSEQ multiplex PCR; TCRdb keeps in-frame clones, though not all of them. This sample has 20,000 to 25,000 clones, with around 67% found just once. Source: CD4+ T cells from PBMCs cultured without peptide, taken before COVID-19 vaccination. These receptors originate from a human donor who received a COVID-19 vaccine. CDR3s include the opening cysteine and the closing phenylalanine or tryptophan. D genes are given only for firm matches. The size entry is marked missing in some rows and otherwise reads once, few, many or a size class.

>.|TRBJ2-7|TRBV19|once
CASSMDRYEQYF
TGTGCCAGTAGTATGGACAGATACGAGCAGTACTTC
>TRBD1|TRBJ2-5|TRBV2|once
CASTKDRYQETQYF
TGTGCCAGCACCAAGGACAGGTATCAAGAGACCCAGTACTTC
>.|TRBJ2-3|TRBV4-3|.
CASSQGYHKDTQYF
TGCGCCAGCAGCCAAGGGTACCATAAGGATACGCAGTATTTT
>.|TRBJ2-2|TRBV25-1|few
CASSGTSPNTGELFF
TGTGCCAGCAGTGGGACCTCTCCGAACACCGGGGAGCTGTTTTTT
>TRBD2|TRBJ2-1|TRBV5-1|once
CASSLLWTSGFYNEQFF
TGCGCCAGCAGCTTGTTGTGGACTAGCGGATTCTACAATGAGCAGTTCTTC
>TRBD1|TRBJ1-1|TRBV11-2|.
CASSFGQGNTEAFF
TGTGCCAGCAGCTTTGGACAGGGGAACACTGAAGCTTTCTTT
>.|TRBJ2-7|TRBV5-1|few
CASSLEGRTPSGYEQYF
TGCGCCAGCAGCTTGGAGGGAAGGACGCCGTCGGGATACGAGCAGTACTTC
>TRBD1|TRBJ1-2|TRBV9|few
CASSGWTGVKANGYTF
TGTGCCAGCAGCGGATGGACAGGGGTGAAAGCAAATGGCTACACCTTC
>TRBD1|TRBJ2-5|TRBV2|.
CASRRTGPMFDQYF
TGTGCCAGCAGAAGGACAGGCCCCATGTTTGACCAGTACTTC
>.|TRBJ1-5|TRBV13|.
CASSLGTDQPQHF
TGTGCCAGCAGCTTAGGTACAGATCAGCCCCAGCATTTT
>.|TRBJ1-1|TRBV6-4|.
CASSDSARTEAFF
TGTGCCAGCAGTGACTCAGCGAGGACTGAAGCTTTCTTT
>.|TRBJ1-1|TRBV6-5|.
CASSYSGRGFSEAFF
TGTGCCAGCAGTTACTCGGGACGGGGATTCTCTGAAGCTTTCTTT